The 18 T cell receptor beta chains below all came from one sample that was sequenced in a study of blood T cell repertoires in COVID-19. Here immunoSEQ multiplex PCR was the method, and the copy in TCRdb shows in-frame clones only, minus some. Of about 280,000 clones in the sample, around nine tenths were seen once. The sample was peripheral blood. All receptors come from a woman aged 40 to 49 who had recovered from COVID-19.

This chain uses TRBV7-9 with TRBJ2-7; 10 bases agree with TRBD1. The germline gives CDR1 SEHNR, CDR2 FQNEAQ (reference sequence). J gave up 6 bases and V 4 bases, and 9 bases lay outside the gene matches. CDR3 size: 15 residues. CDR3 region: CASSSTDRGLGEQYF. The CDR3 bases are TGTGCCAGCAGCTCTACCGACAGGGGGCTCGGCGAGCAGTACTTC.

The rearrangement uses TRBV6-6 and TRBJ2-3; D is perhaps TRBD1 (6 bases). Germline CDR1 reads MNHNY; CDR2 reads SVGAGI (reference sequence). The V end was cut by 5 bases, the J end by 0 bases, with 15 bases between. The CDR3 covers 16 residues. Here the CDR3 DNA reads TGTGCCAGCAGTCGAGGGACACTCATTAGCACAGATACGCAGTATTTT. It yields the protein CASSRGTLISTDTQYF.

The chain joins TRBV10-3 to TRBJ2-1, with D maybe TRBD2 (8 bases). The V gene lost 6 bases and the J gene lost 7 bases, with 16 bases spanning the gap. Looked up from germline, CDR1 is ENHRY and CDR2 is SYGVKD. CDR3 size: 14 residues. The CDR3 region is CAIREGAGGNEQFF. In DNA form, the CDR3 reads TGTGCCATCAGGGAGGGGGCGGGAGGTAATGAGCAGTTCTTC.

The chain uses TRBV29-1 and TRBJ2-3; no clear D gene. This CDR3 spans 15 amino acids. Germline V gene sequence: CDR1 SQVTM, CDR2 ANQGSEA. The V and J ends lost 1 base and 2 bases respectively, with 13 bases between them. The CDR3 is CSVEGSPVFTDTQYF. In DNA, the CDR3 is TGCAGCGTTGAAGGCTCTCCGGTATTCACAGATACGCAGTATTTT.

The rearrangement uses TRBV19 and TRBJ1-6, with D tentatively TRBD1 (5 bases). Per the germline V gene, CDR1 is LNHDA and CDR2 is SQIVND (reference sequence). This CDR3 is built from 12 residues. With 3 bases removed from V and 9 bases from J, the gap between germline ends came to 6 bases. This CDR3 is CASSIGGSPLHF. DNA for the CDR3: TGTGCCAGTAGTATCGGGGGTTCACCCCTCCACTTT.

The rearrangement uses TRBV30 and TRBJ1-5; D remains unclear. This CDR3 contains 16 residues. Trimming stripped 2 bases from V and 6 bases from J, with 20 bases between. Germline lookup yields CDR1 GTSNPN and CDR2 SVGIG (reference sequence). The CDR3 protein is CAWSYEGGYTSQPQHF. In DNA, the CDR3 is TGTGCCTGGAGTTATGAGGGCGGGTACACTAGTCAGCCCCAGCATTTT.

J is TRBJ2-3 and V is TRBV24-1, with D possibly matching TRBD1 (6 bases). Trimming took off 0 bases at V and 6 bases at J, with 12 bases between the two ends. This CDR3 region has 15 residues. Germline V gene data show CDR1 as KGHDR and CDR2 as SFDVKD. CDR3 region: CATSDLTGPVDTQYF. The DNA of the CDR3 is TGTGCCACCAGTGATTTGACAGGGCCCGTGGATACGCAGTATTTT.

The CDR3 nucleotides read TGTGCCAGTAGTAACGCGCCCTCCTACGAGCAGTACTTC. This gives the protein CASSNAPSYEQYF. V and J are TRBV19 and TRBJ2-7, with D unclear. This CDR3 has 13 amino acids. The V end lost 4 bases, the J end lost 0 bases, and 7 bases lay between the germline ends. CDR1 and CDR2 (germline): LNHDA, SQIVND (reference sequence).

The DNA for the CDR3 is TGCGCCAGCAGCTTGGATCAGGGCTCCTACAATGAGCAGTTCTTC. Its translation is CASSLDQGSYNEQFF. The J gene is TRBJ2-1, the V gene TRBV5-1, with a weak D call TRBD1 (5 bases). This CDR3 is 15 amino acids long. Germline V gives CDR1 SGHRS, CDR2 YFSETQ. The V gene lost 0 bases and the J gene lost 0 bases, with 7 bases spanning the gap.

The chain couples TRBV3-1 (or the pseudogene TRBV3-2) to TRBJ1-5; tentatively, D is TRBD1 (6 bases). The V gene's germline CDR1 is LGHDT and CDR2 YNNKEL (reference sequence). Trimming stripped 8 bases from V and 3 bases from J, with 11 bases between. This CDR3 is 13 amino acids long. CDR3 in amino acids: CASARGYNQPQHF. The CDR3 DNA reads TGTGCCAGCGCCAGGGGCTACAATCAGCCCCAGCATTTT.

This chain connects TRBV12-3 or TRBV12-4 to TRBJ2-7; 9 bases map to TRBD1. The V segment lost 8 bases and the J segment 3 bases; nucleotides outside the gene matches: 5. The CDR3 has 13 residues. The CDR3 is CASGDRVGYEQYF. The CDR3 DNA reads TGTGCCAGCGGGGACAGGGTAGGCTACGAGCAGTACTTC.

The chain recombines TRBV5-5 with TRBJ1-1, with a possible D match to TRBD1 (6 bases). The germline V gene has CDR1 SGHKS and CDR2 YYEKEE (reference sequence). Trimming took off 7 bases at V and 1 base at J, with 14 bases between the two ends. This CDR3 is built from 14 residues. For the CDR3, the DNA is TGTGCCAGCCTGTGGACAGTCCAGAACACTGAAGCTTTCTTT. Its protein product is CASLWTVQNTEAFF.

V and J are TRBV28 and TRBJ2-7, with TRBD2 matching 11 bases. CDR3 size: 14 residues. Per germline, CDR1 MDHEN and CDR2 SYDVKM. The V gene end was trimmed by 6 bases and the J gene end by 4 bases; junction bases not matched to a gene: 5. DNA of the CDR3: TGTGCCAGCAGCCGAACTAGCGGGAGTTACGAGCAGTACTTC. Translation gives CASSRTSGSYEQYF. Complete variable domain (other parts from reference TRBV28 and TRBJ2-7): DVKVTQSSRYLVKRTGEKVFLECVQDMDHENMFWYRQDPGLGLRLIYFSYDVKMKEKGDIPEGYSVSREKKERFSLILESASTNQTSMYLCASSRTSGSYEQYFGPGTRLTVT.

This chain uses TRBV27 with TRBJ2-7; 7 bases are a match to TRBD1. The CDR3 length is 14 residues. With V trimmed by 4 bases and J by 4 bases, 7 bases remained unmatched. The germline gives CDR1 MNHEY, CDR2 SMNVEV (reference sequence). The CDR3 sequence is CASSSRDRQYEQYF. The CDR3 nucleotides are TGTGCCAGCAGTTCCCGGGACAGACAGTACGAGCAGTACTTC.

This sequence joins TRBV9 and TRBJ2-7; 13 nucleotides match TRBD2. The trim removed 4 bases at V and 6 bases at J, leaving 7 bases unmatched. The V gene's germline CDR1 is SGDLS and CDR2 YYNGEE. This CDR3 is built from 15 residues. The CDR3 nucleotides are TGTGCCAGCAGCCCCGGACTAGCGGGAGTAGGCGAGCAGTACTTC. Translating gives CASSPGLAGVGEQYF.

The chain has TRBV9 and TRBJ2-2; 11 bases are a match to TRBD2. This CDR3 contains 14 residues. With 5 bases clipped from V and 7 bases from J, the junction kept 4 bases outside the gene matches. CDR1 is SGDLS and CDR2 is YYNGEE in the germline V gene. The CDR3 loop reads CASSWGLADGELFF. DNA for the CDR3: TGTGCCAGCAGTTGGGGACTAGCGGACGGGGAGCTGTTTTTT.

This chain links TRBV5-1 with TRBJ1-4, with D possibly TRBD1 on 6 matching bases. Germline V lookup: CDR1 SGHRS, CDR2 YFSETQ. The V end lost 7 bases, the J end lost 8 bases, and 15 bases lay between the germline ends. The CDR3 totals 13 residues. DNA of the CDR3: TGCGCCAGCGGTGTGACAGGTAGCGAAAAACTGTTTTTT. Its protein product is CASGVTGSEKLFF.

V gene TRBV5-1 combines with J gene TRBJ2-3; TRBD2 aligns across 15 bases. Losses at the gene ends were 6 bases for V and 5 bases for J; bases not matched to a gene: 7. This CDR3 comprises 16 residues. Germline CDR1 SGHRS, CDR2 YFSETQ. The CDR3 loop is CASTELGLAGGDTQYF. The DNA for the CDR3 is TGCGCCAGCACGGAGCTGGGACTAGCGGGAGGAGATACGCAGTATTTT.